This TCR beta chain was identified in a study of T-cell reconstitution after alpha-beta-depleted transplantation in children. This clonotype was counted between two and nine times. Preparing the TCRbeta library involved the use of unique molecular identifiers. TCRdb redid the calling of the PCR reads with MiXCR, one entry per CDR3 protein. Altogether a few hundred thousand distinct CDR3 sequences are present, about 8.8% being singletons, with the ten largest covering 5% to 6%. CDR1 GTSNPN and CDR2 SVGIG come from the germline V gene (reference sequence). The CDR3 has 16 amino acids. J was trimmed by 0 bases and V by 0 bases; bases with no gene match: 5.

The sample in question was PBMCs from the stem cell graft donor, obtained from the stem cell graft. The sequence derives from a human donor who donated a stem cell graft to a child with SCID. This chain uses TRBV30 with TRBJ1-1; 9 bases agree with TRBD1. CDR3 region: CAWSVSWDRVNTEAFF. The CDR3 DNA is TGTGCCTGGAGTGTATCTTGGGACAGGGTGAACACTGAAGCTTTCTTT.